This T cell receptor beta chain was recovered during a study of radiotherapy plus CTLA-4 blockade in lung cancer. Only in-frame clones appear in the TCRdb table, and some are missing; sequencing was by immunoSEQ multiplex PCR. The repertoire includes tens of thousands of clones, around 80% of them detected once, and about 4% sits in the top ten. Trimming cost V 8 bases and J 6 bases, with 20 bases left between them. From germline, CDR1 is SNHLY and CDR2 FYNNEI. The CDR3 is 16 amino acids. V usage is TRBV2 and J usage is TRBJ1-6; D remains unclear. The sequenced sample was peripheral blood, obtained from a patient treated with radiotherapy plus ipilimumab. The source is a human donor with non-small cell lung cancer who had a partial response to radiotherapy plus ipilimumab. CDR3 sequence reads: CASQPLVANLNSPLHF. The CDR3 nucleotides are TGTGCCAGCCAACCCCTGGTGGCCAACCTTAATTCACCCCTCCACTTT.